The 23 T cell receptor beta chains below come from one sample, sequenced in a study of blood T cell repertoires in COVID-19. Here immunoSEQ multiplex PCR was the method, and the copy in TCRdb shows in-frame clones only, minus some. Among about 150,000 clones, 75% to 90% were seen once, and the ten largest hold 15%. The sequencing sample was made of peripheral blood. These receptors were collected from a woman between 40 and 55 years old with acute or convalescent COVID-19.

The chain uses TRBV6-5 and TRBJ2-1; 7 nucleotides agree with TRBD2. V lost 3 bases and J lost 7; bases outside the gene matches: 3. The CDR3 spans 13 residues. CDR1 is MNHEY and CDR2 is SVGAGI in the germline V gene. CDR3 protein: CASSYNGGNEQFF. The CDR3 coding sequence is TGTGCCAGCAGTTATAACGGGGGGAATGAGCAGTTCTTC.

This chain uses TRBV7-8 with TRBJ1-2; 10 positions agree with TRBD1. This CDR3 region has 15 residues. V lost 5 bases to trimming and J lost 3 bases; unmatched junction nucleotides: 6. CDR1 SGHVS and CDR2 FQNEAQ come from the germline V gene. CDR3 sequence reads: CASSAGDRGDYGYTF. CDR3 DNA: TGTGCCAGCAGCGCAGGGGACAGGGGCGACTATGGCTACACCTTC.

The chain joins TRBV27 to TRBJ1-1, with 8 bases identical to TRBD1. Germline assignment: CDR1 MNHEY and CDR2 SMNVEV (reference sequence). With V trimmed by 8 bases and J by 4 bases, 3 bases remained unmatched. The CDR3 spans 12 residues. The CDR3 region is CASSTGGTEAFF. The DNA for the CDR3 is TGTGCCAGCTCCACAGGGGGCACTGAAGCTTTCTTT.

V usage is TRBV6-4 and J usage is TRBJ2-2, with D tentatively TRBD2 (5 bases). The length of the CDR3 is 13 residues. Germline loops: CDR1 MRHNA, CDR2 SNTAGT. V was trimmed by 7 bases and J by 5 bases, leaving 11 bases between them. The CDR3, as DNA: TGTGCCAGCAAAGCGGTCAATACCGGGGAGCTGTTTTTT. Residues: CASKAVNTGELFF.

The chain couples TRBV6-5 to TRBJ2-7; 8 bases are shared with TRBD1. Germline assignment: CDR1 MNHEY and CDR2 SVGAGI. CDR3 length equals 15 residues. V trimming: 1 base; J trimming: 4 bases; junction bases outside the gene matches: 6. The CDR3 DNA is TGTGCCAGCAGTTACTATCCAGGGGGCAGGTACGAGCAGTACTTC. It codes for CASSYYPGGRYEQYF.

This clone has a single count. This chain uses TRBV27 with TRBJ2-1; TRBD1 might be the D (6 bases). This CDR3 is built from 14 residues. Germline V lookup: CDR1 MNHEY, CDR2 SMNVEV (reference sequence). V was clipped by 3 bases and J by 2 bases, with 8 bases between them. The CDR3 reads CASSFNRAYNEQFF. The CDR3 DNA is TGTGCCAGCAGTTTCAACAGGGCCTACAATGAGCAGTTCTTC.

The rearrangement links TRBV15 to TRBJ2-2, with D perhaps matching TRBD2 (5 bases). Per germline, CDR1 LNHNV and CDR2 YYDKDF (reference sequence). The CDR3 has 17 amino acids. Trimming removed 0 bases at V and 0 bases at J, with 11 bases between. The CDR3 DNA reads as TGTGCCACCAGCAGAGACCCACCGGAGGCGAACACCGGGGAGCTGTTTTTT. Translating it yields CATSRDPPEANTGELFF.

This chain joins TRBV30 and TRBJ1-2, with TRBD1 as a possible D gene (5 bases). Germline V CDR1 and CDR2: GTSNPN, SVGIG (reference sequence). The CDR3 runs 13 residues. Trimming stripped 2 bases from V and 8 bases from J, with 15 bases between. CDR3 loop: CAWSMGLRWGYTF. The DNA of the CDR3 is TGTGCCTGGAGTATGGGACTCCGGTGGGGCTACACCTTC.

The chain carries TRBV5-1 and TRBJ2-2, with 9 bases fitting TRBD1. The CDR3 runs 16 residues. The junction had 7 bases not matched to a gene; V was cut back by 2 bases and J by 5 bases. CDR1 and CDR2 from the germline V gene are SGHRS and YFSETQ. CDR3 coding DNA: TGCGCCAGCAGCTTTATTACAGGGGGCGCAACCGGGGAGCTGTTTTTT. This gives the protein CASSFITGGATGELFF.

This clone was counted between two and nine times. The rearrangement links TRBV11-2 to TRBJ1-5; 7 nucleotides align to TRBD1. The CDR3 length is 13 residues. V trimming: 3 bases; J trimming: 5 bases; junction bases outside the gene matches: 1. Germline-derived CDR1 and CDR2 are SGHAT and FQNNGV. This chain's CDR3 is CASSFQGDQPQHF. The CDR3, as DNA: TGTGCCAGCAGCTTTCAGGGGGATCAGCCCCAGCATTTT.

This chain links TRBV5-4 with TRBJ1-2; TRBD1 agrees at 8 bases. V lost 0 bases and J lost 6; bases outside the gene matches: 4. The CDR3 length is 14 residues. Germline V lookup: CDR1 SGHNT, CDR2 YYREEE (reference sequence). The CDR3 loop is CASSLGNRGNGYTF. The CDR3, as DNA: TGTGCCAGCAGCTTGGGGAACAGGGGGAATGGCTACACCTTC.

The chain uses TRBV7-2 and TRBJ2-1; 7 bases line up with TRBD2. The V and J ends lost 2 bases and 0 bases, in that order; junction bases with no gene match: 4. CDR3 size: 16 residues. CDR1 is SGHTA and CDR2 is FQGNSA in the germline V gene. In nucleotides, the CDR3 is TGTGCCAGCAGCTTATGGGGGAGGGCCTCCTACAATGAGCAGTTCTTC. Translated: CASSLWGRASYNEQFF.

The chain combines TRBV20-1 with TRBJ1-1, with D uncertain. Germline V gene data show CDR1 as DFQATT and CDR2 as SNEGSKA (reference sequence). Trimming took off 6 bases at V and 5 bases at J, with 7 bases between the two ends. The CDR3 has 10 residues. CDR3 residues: CSARRTEAFF. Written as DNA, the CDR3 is TGCAGTGCAAGACGGACTGAAGCTTTCTTT.

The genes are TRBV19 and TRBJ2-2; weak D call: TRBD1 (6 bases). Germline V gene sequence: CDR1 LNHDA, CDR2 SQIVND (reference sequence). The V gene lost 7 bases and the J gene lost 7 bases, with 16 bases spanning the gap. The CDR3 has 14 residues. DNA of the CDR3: TGTGCCAGTAATGACAAACAGGGAATCGGGGAGCTGTTTTTT. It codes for CASNDKQGIGELFF.

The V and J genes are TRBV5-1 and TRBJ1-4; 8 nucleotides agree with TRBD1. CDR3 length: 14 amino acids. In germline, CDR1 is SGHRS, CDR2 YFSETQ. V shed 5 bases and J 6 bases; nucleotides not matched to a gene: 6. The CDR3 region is CASSRAGGDEKLFF. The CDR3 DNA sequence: TGCGCCAGCAGTCGGGCAGGGGGCGATGAAAAACTGTTTTTT.

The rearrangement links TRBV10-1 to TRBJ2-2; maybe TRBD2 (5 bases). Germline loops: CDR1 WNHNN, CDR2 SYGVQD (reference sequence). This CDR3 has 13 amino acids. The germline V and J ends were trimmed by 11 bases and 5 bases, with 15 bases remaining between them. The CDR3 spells CACSSLGTGELFF. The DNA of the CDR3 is TGCGCCTGTTCTAGCTTAGGGACCGGGGAGCTGTTTTTT.

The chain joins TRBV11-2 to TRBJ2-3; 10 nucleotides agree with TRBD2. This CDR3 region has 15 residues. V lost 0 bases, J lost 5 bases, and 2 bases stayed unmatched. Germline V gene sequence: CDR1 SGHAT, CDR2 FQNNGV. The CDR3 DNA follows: TGTGCCAGCAGCTTAGAACCTAGCGGGGGAGATACGCAGTATTTT. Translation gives CASSLEPSGGDTQYF.

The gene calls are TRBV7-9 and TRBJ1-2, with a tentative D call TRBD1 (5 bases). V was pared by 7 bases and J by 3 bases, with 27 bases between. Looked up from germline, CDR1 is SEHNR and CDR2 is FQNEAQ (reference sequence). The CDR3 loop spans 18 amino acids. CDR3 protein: CASMSARGIRVPHYGYTF. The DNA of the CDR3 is TGTGCCAGCATGTCAGCTAGGGGTATCCGGGTCCCCCACTATGGCTACACCTTC.

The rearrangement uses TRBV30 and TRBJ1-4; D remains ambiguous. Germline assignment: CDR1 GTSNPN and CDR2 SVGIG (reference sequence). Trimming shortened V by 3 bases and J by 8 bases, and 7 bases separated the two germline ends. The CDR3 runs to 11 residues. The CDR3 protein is CAWRGGEKLFF. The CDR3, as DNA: TGTGCCTGGAGGGGAGGGGAAAAACTGTTTTTT. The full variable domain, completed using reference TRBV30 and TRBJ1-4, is SQTIHQWPATLVQPVGSPLSLECTVEGTSNPNLYWYRQAAGRGLQLLFYSVGIGQISSEVPQNLSASRPQDRQFILSSKKLLLSDSGFYLCAWRGGEKLFFGSGTQLSVL.

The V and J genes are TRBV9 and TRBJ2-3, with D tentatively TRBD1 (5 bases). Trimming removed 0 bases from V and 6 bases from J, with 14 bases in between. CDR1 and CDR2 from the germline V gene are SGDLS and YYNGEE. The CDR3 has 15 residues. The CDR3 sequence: CASSVDWAGWDTQYF. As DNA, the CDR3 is TGTGCCAGCAGCGTAGATTGGGCAGGGTGGGATACGCAGTATTTT. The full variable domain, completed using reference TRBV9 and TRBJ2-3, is DSGVTQTPKHLITATGQRVTLRCSPRSGDLSVYWYQQSLDQGLQFLIQYYNGEERAKGNILERFSAQQFPDLHSELNLSSLELGDSALYFCASSVDWAGWDTQYFGPGTRLTVL.

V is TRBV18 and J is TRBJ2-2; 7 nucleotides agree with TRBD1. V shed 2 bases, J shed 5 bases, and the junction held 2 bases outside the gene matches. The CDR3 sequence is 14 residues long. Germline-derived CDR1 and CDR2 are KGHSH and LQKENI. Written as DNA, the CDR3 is TGTGCCAGCTCACCATCGACAGGGACCGGGGAGCTGTTTTTT. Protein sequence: CASSPSTGTGELFF.

The CDR3 is CASSEHGLAQNPYEQYF. CDR3 DNA sequence: TGTGCCAGCAGCGAACACGGACTAGCGCAGAATCCCTACGAGCAGTACTTC. This chain uses TRBV6-1 with TRBJ2-7; 9 bases line up with TRBD2. Germline V gene lookup returns CDR1 MNHNS and CDR2 SASEGT. V gave up 6 bases and J gave up 2 bases; unmatched junction bases: 14. There are 17 residues in the CDR3.

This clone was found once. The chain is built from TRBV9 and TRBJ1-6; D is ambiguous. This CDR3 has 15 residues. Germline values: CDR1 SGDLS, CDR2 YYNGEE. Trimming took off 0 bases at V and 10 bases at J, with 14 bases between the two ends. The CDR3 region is CASSVEEYPASPLHF. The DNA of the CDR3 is TGTGCCAGCAGCGTAGAAGAATACCCCGCGTCACCCCTCCACTTT.